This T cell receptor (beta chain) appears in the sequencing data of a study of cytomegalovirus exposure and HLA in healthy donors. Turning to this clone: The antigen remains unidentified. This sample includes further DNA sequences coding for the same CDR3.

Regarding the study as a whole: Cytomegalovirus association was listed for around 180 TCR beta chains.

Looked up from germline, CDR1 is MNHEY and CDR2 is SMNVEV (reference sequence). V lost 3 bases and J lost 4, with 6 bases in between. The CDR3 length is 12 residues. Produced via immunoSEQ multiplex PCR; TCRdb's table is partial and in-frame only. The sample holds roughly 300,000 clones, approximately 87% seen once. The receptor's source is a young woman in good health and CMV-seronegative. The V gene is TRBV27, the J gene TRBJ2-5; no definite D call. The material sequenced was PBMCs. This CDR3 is CASSFPGETQYF. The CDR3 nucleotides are TGTGCCAGCAGTTTCCCCGGAGAGACCCAGTACTTC.